A selection of T cell receptor beta chains follows, all from one sample in a study of shared clonotypes between healthy human individuals. Sequencing used immunoSEQ multiplex PCR; TCRdb keeps in-frame clones, though not all of them. The repertoire holds approximately 1.5 million clones, with 95% to 99% as singletons. Sequencing input: naive CD4+ T cells sorted from blood. The receptors here all came from a man younger than 40 in good health. The CDR3 runs from the conserved cysteine through the conserved F or W. Each record gives: V gene, clone size, J gene, D gene, CDR3 protein, CDR3 DNA. The D gene is left open where the match is weak. Some rows have no size entry. The others give once, few or many, or a class for an expanded clone.

TRBV28	NA	TRBJ1-1	TRBD1	CASRDQNRLRQGVTEAFF	TGTGCCAGCAGAGACCAGAACAGATTGAGACAGGGGGTCACTGAAGCTTTCTTT
TRBV14	NA	TRBJ2-6	TRBD2	CASSQALAEAISGANVLTF	TGTGCCAGCAGCCAGGCCCTAGCGGAGGCCATCTCTGGGGCCAACGTCCTGACTTTC
TRBV18	NA	TRBJ2-5	NA	CASSQRPRPSETQYF	TGTGCCAGCTCACAGCGGCCCCGACCTTCAGAGACCCAGTACTTC
TRBV7-3	NA	TRBJ2-1	TRBD2	CASSLTSGYYNEQFF	TGTGCCAGCAGCTTAACTAGCGGGTATTACAATGAGCAGTTCTTC
TRBV4-1	NA	TRBJ2-5	NA	CASSQDPRVRTQYF	TGCGCCAGCAGCCAAGATCCCAGAGTCCGGACCCAGTACTTC
TRBV18	NA	TRBJ1-5	NA	CASSPQGYSSQPQHF	TGTGCCAGCTCACCCCAGGGATACAGCAGTCAGCCCCAGCATTTT
TRBV18	NA	TRBJ2-7	NA	CASSAQTGTFYEQYF	TGTGCCAGCTCAGCACAGACCGGGACATTTTACGAGCAGTACTTC
TRBV29-1	NA	TRBJ2-5	NA	CSVRELQETQYF	TGCAGCGTTAGGGAACTCCAAGAGACCCAGTACTTC
TRBV5-6	NA	TRBJ2-3	TRBD1	CASSLSWDRVTDTQYF	TGTGCCAGCAGCTTAAGCTGGGACAGGGTCACAGATACGCAGTATTTT
TRBV19	NA	TRBJ1-2	TRBD1	CASSDPGQAHGYTF	TGTGCCAGTAGCGACCCGGGACAGGCTCATGGCTACACCTTC
TRBV4-1	NA	TRBJ2-7	NA	CASSQDYKEARRISYEQYF	TGCGCCAGCAGCCAAGACTACAAAGAGGCCCGGAGGATCTCCTACGAGCAGTACTTC
TRBV4-3	NA	TRBJ2-7	TRBD2	CASSQKLAGLYEQYF	TGCGCCAGCAGCCAAAAACTAGCGGGATTGTACGAGCAGTACTTC
TRBV7-2	NA	TRBJ1-3	TRBD1	CASSLNRGRNTIYF	TGTGCCAGCAGCTTAAACAGGGGTAGAAACACCATATATTTT
TRBV2	once	TRBJ2-4	NA	CASSEKLAKNIQYF	TGTGCCAGCAGTGAAAAACTAGCCAAAAACATTCAGTACTTC
TRBV15	NA	TRBJ2-6	NA	CATSREQAGANVLTF	TGTGCCACCAGCAGAGAACAAGCTGGGGCCAACGTCCTGACTTTC
TRBV5-6	NA	TRBJ1-4	NA	CASSGGDEKLFF	TGTGCCAGCAGTGGGGGGGACGAAAAACTGTTTTTT
TRBV28	NA	TRBJ1-2	TRBD1	CASSTSFPGQGMYGYTF	TGTGCCAGCAGTACCTCTTTTCCGGGACAGGGGATGTATGGCTACACCTTC